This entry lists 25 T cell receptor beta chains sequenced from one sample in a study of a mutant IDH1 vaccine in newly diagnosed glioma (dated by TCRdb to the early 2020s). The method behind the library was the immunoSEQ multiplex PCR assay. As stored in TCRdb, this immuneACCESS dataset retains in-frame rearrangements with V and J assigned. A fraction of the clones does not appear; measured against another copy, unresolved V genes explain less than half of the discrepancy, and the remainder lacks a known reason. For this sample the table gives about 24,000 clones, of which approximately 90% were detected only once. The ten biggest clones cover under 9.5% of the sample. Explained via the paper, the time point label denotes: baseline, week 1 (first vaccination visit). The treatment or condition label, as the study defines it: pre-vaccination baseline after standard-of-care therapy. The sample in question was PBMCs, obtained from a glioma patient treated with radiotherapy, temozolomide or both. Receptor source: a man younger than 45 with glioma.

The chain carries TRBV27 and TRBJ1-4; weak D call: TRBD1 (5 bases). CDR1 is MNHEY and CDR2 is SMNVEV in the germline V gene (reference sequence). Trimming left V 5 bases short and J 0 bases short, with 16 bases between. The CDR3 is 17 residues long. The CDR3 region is CASSPFTGGATNEKLFF. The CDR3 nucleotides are TGTGCCAGCAGTCCCTTCACAGGAGGCGCAACTAATGAAAAACTGTTTTTT.

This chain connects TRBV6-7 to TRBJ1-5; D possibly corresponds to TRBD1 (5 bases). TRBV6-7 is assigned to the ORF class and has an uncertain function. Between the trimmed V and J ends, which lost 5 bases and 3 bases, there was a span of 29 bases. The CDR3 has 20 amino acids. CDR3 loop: CASSPQKIPGGACFNQPQHF. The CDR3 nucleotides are TGTGCCAGCAGTCCCCAAAAGATCCCCGGGGGTGCCTGTTTCAATCAGCCCCAGCATTTT.

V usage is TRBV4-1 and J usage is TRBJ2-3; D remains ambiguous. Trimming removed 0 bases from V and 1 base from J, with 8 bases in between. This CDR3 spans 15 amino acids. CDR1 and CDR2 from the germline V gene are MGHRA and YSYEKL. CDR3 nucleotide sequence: TGCGCCAGCAGCCAAGATACCTACGGCACAGATACGCAGTATTTT. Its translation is CASSQDTYGTDTQYF.

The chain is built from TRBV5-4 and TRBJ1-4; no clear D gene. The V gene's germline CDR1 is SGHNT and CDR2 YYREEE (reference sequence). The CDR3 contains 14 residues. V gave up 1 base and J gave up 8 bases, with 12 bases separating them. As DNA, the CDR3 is TGTGCCAGCAGCTTGAAAGCAGGCGCCGAAAAACTGTTTTTT. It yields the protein CASSLKAGAEKLFF.

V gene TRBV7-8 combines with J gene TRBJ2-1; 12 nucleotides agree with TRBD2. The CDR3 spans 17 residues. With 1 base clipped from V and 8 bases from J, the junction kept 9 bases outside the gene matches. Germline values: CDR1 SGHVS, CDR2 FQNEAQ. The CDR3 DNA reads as TGTGCCAGCAGCTTAGGCTCCGCTAGCGGGAGGGAGGATGAGCAGTTCTTC. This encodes CASSLGSASGREDEQFF.

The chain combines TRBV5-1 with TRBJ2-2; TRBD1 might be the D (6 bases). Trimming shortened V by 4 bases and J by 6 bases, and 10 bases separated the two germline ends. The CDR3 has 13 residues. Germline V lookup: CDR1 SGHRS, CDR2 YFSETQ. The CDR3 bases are TGCGCCAGCAGCCTACAGGGCCCCGGGGAGCTGTTTTTT. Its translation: CASSLQGPGELFF.

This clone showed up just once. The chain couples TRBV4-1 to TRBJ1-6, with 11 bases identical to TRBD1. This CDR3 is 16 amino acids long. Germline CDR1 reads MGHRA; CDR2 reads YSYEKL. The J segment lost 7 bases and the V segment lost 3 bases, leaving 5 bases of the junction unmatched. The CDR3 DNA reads TGCGCCAGCAGCCACCTGGGGGACAGGGGGAATTCACCCCTCCACTTT. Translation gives CASSHLGDRGNSPLHF.

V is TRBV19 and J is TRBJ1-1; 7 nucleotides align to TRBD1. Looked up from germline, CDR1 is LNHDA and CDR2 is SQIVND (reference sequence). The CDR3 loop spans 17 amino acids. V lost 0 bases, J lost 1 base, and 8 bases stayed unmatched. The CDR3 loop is CASSIDQGGGPNTEAFF. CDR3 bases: TGTGCCAGTAGTATAGATCAGGGGGGGGGTCCGAACACTGAAGCTTTCTTT.

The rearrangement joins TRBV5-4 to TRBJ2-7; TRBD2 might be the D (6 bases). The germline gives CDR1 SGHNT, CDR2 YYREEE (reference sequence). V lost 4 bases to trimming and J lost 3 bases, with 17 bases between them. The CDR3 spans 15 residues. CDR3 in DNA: TGTGCCAGCAGCGGAGGGGACGTCCATCTCTACGAGCAGTACTTC. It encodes CASSGGDVHLYEQYF.

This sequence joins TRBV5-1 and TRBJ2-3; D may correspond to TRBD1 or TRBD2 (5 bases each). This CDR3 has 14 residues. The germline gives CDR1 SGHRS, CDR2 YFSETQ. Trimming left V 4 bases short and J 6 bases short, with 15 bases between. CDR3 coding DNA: TGCGCCAGCAGCGAGGGACCTTGGGCCGATACGCAGTATTTT. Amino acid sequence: CASSEGPWADTQYF.

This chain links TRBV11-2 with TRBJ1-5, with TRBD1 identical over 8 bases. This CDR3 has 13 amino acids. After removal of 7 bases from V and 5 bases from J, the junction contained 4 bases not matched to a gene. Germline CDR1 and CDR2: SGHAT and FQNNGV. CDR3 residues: CASNTGGDQPQHF. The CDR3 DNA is TGTGCCAGCAATACAGGGGGAGATCAGCCCCAGCATTTT.

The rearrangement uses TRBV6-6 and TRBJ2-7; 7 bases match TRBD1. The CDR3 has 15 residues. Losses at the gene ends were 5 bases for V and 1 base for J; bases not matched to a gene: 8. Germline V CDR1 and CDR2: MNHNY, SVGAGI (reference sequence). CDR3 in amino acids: CASSKTGVQSYEQYF. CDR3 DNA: TGTGCCAGCAGTAAAACAGGGGTACAATCCTACGAGCAGTACTTC.

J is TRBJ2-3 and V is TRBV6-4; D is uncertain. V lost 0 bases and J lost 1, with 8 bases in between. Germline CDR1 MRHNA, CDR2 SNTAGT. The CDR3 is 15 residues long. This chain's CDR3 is CASSDSPGGTDTQYF. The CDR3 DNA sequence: TGTGCCAGCAGTGACTCACCAGGCGGCACAGATACGCAGTATTTT.

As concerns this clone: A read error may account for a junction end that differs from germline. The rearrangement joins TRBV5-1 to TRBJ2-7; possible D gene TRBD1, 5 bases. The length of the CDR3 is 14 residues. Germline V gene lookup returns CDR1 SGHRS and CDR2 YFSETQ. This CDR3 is CASSLGLQGFIEDF. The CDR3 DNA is TGCGCCAGCAGCTTGGGGTTGCAGGGATTCATAGAGGACTTC.

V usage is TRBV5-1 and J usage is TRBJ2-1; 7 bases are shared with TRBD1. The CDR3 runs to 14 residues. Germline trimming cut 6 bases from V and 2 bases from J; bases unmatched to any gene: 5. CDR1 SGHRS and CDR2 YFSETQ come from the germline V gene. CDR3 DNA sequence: TGCGCCAGCACGAAACAGGGGCCCTACAATGAGCAGTTCTTC. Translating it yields CASTKQGPYNEQFF.

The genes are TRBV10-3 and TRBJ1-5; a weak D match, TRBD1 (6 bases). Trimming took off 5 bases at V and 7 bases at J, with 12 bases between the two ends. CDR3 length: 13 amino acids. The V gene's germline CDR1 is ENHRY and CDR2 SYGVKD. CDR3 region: CAISKDSYQPQHF. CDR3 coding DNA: TGTGCCATCAGTAAGGACAGTTACCAGCCCCAGCATTTT.

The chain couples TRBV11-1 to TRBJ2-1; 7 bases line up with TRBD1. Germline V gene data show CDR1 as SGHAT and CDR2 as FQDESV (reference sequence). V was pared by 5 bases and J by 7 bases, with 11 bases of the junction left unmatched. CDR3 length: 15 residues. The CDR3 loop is CASSGSLQGTNEQFF. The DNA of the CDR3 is TGTGCCAGCAGCGGAAGCCTACAGGGGACGAATGAGCAGTTCTTC.

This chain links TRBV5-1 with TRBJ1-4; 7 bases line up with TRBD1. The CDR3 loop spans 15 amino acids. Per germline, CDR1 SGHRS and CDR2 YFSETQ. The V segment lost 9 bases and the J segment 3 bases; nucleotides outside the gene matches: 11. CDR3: CATHPRGGANEKLFF. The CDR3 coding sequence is TGCGCCACCCACCCCAGGGGGGGTGCTAATGAAAAACTGTTTTTT.

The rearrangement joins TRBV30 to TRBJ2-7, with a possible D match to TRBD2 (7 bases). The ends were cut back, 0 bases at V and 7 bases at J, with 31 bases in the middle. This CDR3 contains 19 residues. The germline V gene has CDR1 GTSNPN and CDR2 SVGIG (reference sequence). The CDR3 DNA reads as TGTGCCTGGAGTGTACGCTGGGGGGGGCTAGGGGGAGGGCCGAGGGAGCAGTACTTC. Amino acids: CAWSVRWGGLGGGPREQYF.

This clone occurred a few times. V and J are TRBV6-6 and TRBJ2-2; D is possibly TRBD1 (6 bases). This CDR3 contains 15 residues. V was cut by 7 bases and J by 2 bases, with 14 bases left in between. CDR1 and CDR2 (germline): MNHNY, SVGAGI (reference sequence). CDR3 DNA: TGTGCCAGCACTGCCAGGGGCGCCAACACCGGGGAGCTGTTTTTT. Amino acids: CASTARGANTGELFF.

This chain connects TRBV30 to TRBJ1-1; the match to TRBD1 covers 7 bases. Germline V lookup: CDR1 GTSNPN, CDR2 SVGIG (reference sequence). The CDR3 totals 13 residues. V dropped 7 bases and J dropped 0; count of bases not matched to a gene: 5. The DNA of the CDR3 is TGTGCCTTTGGGACAGCTTTGAACACTGAAGCTTTCTTT. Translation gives CAFGTALNTEAFF.

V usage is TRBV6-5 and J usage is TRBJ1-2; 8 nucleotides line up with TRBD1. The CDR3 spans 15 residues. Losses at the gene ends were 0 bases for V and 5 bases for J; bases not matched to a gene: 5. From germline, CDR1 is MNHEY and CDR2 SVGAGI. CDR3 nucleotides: TGTGCCAGCAGTTACTCGATTAGGACAGGGTATGGCTACACCTTC. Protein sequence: CASSYSIRTGYGYTF.

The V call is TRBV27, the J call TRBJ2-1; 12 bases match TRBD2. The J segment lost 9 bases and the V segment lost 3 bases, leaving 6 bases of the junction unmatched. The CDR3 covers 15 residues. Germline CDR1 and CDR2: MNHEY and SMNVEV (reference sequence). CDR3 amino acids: CASSFLAGGFGEQFF. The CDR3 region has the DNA TGTGCCAGCAGTTTTCTAGCGGGAGGGTTTGGTGAGCAGTTCTTC.

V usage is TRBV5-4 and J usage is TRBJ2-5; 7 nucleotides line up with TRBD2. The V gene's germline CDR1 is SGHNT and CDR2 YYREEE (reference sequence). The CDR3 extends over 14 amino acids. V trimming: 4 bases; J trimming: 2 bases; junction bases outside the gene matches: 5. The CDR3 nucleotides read TGTGCCAGCAGCATTCTAGCGGTGCAAGAGACCCAGTACTTC. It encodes CASSILAVQETQYF. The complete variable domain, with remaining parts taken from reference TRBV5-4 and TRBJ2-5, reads ETGVTQSPTHLIKTRGQQVTLRCSSQSGHNTVSWYQQALGQGPQFIFQYYREEENGRGNFPPRFSGLQFPNYSSELNVNALELDDSALYLCASSILAVQETQYFGPGTRLLVL.

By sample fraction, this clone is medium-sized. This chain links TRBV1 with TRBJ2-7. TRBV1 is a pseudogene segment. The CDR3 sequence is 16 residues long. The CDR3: CTSSQDTVGSIYEQYF. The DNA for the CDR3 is TGCACCAGCAGCCAAGATACGGTAGGCAGTATCTACGAGCAGTACTTC.